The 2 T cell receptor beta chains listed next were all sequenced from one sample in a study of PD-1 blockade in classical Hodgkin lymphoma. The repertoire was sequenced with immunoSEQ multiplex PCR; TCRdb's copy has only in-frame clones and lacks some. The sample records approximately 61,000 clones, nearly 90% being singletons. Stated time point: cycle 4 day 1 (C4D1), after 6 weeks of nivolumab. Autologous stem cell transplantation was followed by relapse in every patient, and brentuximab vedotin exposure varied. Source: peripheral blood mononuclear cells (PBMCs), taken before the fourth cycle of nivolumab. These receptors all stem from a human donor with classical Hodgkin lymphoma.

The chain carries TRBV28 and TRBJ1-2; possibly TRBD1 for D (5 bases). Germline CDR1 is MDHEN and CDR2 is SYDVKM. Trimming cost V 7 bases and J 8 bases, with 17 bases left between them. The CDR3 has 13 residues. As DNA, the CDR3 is TGTGCCAGCACTCTCGCGGGGGTAAGGGGCTACACCTTC. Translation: CASTLAGVRGYTF.

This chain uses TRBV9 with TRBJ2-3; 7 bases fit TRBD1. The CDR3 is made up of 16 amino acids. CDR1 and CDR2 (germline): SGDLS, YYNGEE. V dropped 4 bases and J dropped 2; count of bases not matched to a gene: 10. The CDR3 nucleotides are TGTGCCAGCAGCCCCCGTCCAGGGGGTATCACAGATACGCAGTATTTT. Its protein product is CASSPRPGGITDTQYF.